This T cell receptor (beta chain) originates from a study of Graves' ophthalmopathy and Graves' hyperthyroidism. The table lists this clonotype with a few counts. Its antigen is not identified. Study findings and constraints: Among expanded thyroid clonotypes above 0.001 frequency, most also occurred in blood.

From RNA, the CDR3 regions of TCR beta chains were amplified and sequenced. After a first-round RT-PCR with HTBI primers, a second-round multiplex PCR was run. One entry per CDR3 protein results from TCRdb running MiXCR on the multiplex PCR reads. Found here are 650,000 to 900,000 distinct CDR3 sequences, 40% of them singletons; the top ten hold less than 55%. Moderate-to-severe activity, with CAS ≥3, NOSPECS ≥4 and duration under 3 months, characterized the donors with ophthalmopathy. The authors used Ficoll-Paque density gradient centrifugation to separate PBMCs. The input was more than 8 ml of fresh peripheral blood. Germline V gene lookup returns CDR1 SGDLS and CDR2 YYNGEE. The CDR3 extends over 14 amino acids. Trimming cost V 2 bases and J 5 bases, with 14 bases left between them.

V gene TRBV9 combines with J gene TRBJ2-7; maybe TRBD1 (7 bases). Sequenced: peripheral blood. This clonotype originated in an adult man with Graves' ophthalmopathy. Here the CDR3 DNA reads TGTGCCAGCAGCGTTCGACAGGGACTTGACGAGCAGTACTTC. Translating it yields CASSVRQGLDEQYF.